The 18 T cell receptor beta chains in this list originate from one sample, sequenced in a study of CD8+ T cells in alopecia areata. The authors extracted RNA and reverse transcribed it into cDNA as the sequencing template. Clones were read by immunoSEQ multiplex PCR, and TCRdb kept only the in-frame ones, dropping some. The sample consists of 89,000 or so clones, 51% of them appearing once. Material for sequencing was NKG2D-high CD8+ T cells sorted from blood. The source is a human donor with alopecia areata.

V is TRBV5-1 and J is TRBJ2-7, with 8 bases that match TRBD1. The V segment lost 4 bases and the J segment 2 bases; nucleotides outside the gene matches: 2. Looked up from germline, CDR1 is SGHRS and CDR2 is YFSETQ. This CDR3 contains 13 residues. The CDR3 region is CASSVGQAYEQYF. The CDR3 nucleotides read TGCGCCAGCAGCGTGGGACAGGCCTACGAGCAGTACTTC.

This chain uses TRBV12-5 with TRBJ2-5, with TRBD2 matching 8 bases. The germline V gene has CDR1 LGHNT and CDR2 FRNRAP. This CDR3 comprises 15 residues. The ends lost 6 bases at V and 5 bases at J; junction bases unmatched: 11. The CDR3 DNA follows: TGTGCTAGTGGCCCGCCGGGACTAGGGGGGGAGACCCAGTACTTC. The encoded protein is CASGPPGLGGETQYF. Filled out from reference TRBV12-5 and TRBJ2-5, the complete variable domain reads DARVTQTPRHKVTEMGQEVTMRCQPILGHNTVFWYRQTMMQGLELLAYFRNRAPLDDSGMPKDRFSAEMPDATLATLKIQPSEPRDSAVYFCASGPPGLGGETQYFGPGTRLLVL.

The chain combines TRBV2 with TRBJ2-2, with 7 bases matching TRBD2. J gave up 6 bases and V 4 bases, and 5 bases lay outside the gene matches. The CDR3 sequence is 14 residues long. Germline lookup yields CDR1 SNHLY and CDR2 FYNNEI. The CDR3 protein is CASSVGRGAGELFF. The CDR3 nucleotides read TGTGCCAGCAGTGTGGGGAGGGGCGCCGGGGAGCTGTTTTTT.

This sequence joins TRBV28 and TRBJ2-7; D may correspond to TRBD1 or TRBD2 (5 bases each). V lost 11 bases and J lost 3, with 20 bases in between. Germline-derived CDR1 and CDR2 are MDHEN and SYDVKM. The CDR3 length is 14 residues. CDR3 DNA: TGTGCCGCTTCACAGCCGGGACGCAGCTACGAGCAGTACTTC. Translating gives CAASQPGRSYEQYF.

The gene calls are TRBV28 and TRBJ1-4; 7 bases fit TRBD1. This CDR3 has 15 residues. Germline lookup yields CDR1 MDHEN and CDR2 SYDVKM. The ends lost 4 bases at V and 7 bases at J; junction bases unmatched: 9. In DNA, the CDR3 is TGTGCCAGCAGTTCAGTGGTCAGGGGGTTTGAAAAACTGTTTTTT. This translates into CASSSVVRGFEKLFF.

This sequence joins TRBV6-5 and TRBJ1-1; D call uncertain. Germline V CDR1 and CDR2: MNHEY, SVGAGI. Trimming shortened V by 4 bases and J by 1 base, and 4 bases separated the two germline ends. The CDR3 has 12 amino acids. The CDR3 DNA follows: TGTGCCAGCAGTTTAGCGAACACTGAAGCTTTCTTT. Translation: CASSLANTEAFF.

This clone turned up a few times. The rearrangement links TRBV7-9 to TRBJ1-1; D unclear. Germline V gives CDR1 SEHNR, CDR2 FQNEAQ (reference sequence). Deletions cut 3 bases from V and 2 bases from J, with 4 bases between. CDR3 length: 12 residues. This CDR3 reads CASSFGNTEAFF. The DNA for the CDR3 is TGTGCCAGCAGCTTTGGTAACACTGAAGCTTTCTTT.

The chain carries TRBV5-1 and TRBJ2-1; tentative D call: TRBD2 (5 bases). The V and J ends lost 3 bases and 8 bases respectively, with 15 bases between them. The CDR3 length is 14 residues. Germline V gene sequence: CDR1 SGHRS, CDR2 YFSETQ. The CDR3 DNA follows: TGCGCCAGCAGCTGGAGGCCTAGGCGCTATGAGCAGTTCTTC. This gives the protein CASSWRPRRYEQFF.

The CDR3 protein is CASSLVGVNTEAFF. For the CDR3, the DNA is TGCGCCAGCAGCTTGGTCGGGGTGAACACTGAAGCTTTCTTT. The chain joins TRBV5-1 to TRBJ1-1; D gene unclear. The CDR3 runs to 14 residues. Germline-derived CDR1 and CDR2 are SGHRS and YFSETQ. Trimming left V 0 bases short and J 0 bases short, with 6 bases between.

V usage is TRBV5-4 and J usage is TRBJ2-7, with D hard to call. CDR3 length: 13 amino acids. Germline V CDR1 and CDR2: SGHNT, YYREEE (reference sequence). V lost 0 bases and J lost 6, with 10 bases in between. The CDR3 DNA reads as TGTGCCAGCAGCTTGGCCGGTCTTGCCGAGCAGTACTTC. Translated: CASSLAGLAEQYF.

CDR3 in DNA: TGTGCCAGCAGCTTGCACAGGGGCACTGAAGCTTTCTTT. Amino acids: CASSLHRGTEAFF. V and J are TRBV5-4 and TRBJ1-1; the match to TRBD1 covers 7 bases. The CDR3 is 13 residues long. Losses at the gene ends were 1 base for V and 4 bases for J; bases not matched to a gene: 1. Germline V CDR1 and CDR2: SGHNT, YYREEE (reference sequence). Drawing the rest from reference TRBV5-4 and TRBJ1-1, the complete variable domain is ETGVTQSPTHLIKTRGQQVTLRCSSQSGHNTVSWYQQALGQGPQFIFQYYREEENGRGNFPPRFSGLQFPNYSSELNVNALELDDSALYLCASSLHRGTEAFFGQGTRLTVV.

This chain connects TRBV4-1 to TRBJ1-5; D is unclear. Per the germline V gene, CDR1 is MGHRA and CDR2 is YSYEKL. Trimming removed 0 bases at V and 0 bases at J, with 3 bases between. The CDR3 runs to 14 residues. The CDR3, as DNA: TGCGCCAGCAGCCAAGACGGTAGCAATCAGCCCCAGCATTTT. Amino acids: CASSQDGSNQPQHF.

The rearrangement uses TRBV5-4 and TRBJ2-2; 7 positions match TRBD2. Trimming at V came to 0 bases and at J to 0 bases, leaving 5 bases not matched to a gene. This CDR3 has 17 amino acids. Looked up from germline, CDR1 is SGHNT and CDR2 is YYREEE (reference sequence). The CDR3 bases are TGTGCCAGCAGCTTGGCCGGGGAGGGGCCGAACACCGGGGAGCTGTTTTTT. Amino acid sequence: CASSLAGEGPNTGELFF.

The chain is built from TRBV28 and TRBJ1-5; the D gene is possibly TRBD1 (6 bases). The germline V and J ends were trimmed by 6 bases and 4 bases, with 16 bases remaining between them. This CDR3 contains 15 residues. Germline CDR1 MDHEN, CDR2 SYDVKM. The CDR3 is CASSFTGDTNQPQHF. The CDR3 DNA follows: TGTGCCAGCAGCTTCACCGGGGACACGAATCAGCCCCAGCATTTT.

This rearrangement joins TRBV29-1 to TRBJ2-7; D not resolved. V was clipped by 4 bases and J by 0 bases, with 7 bases between them. CDR1 is SQVTM and CDR2 is ANQGSEA in the germline V gene. The CDR3 is made up of 12 amino acids. CDR3 residues: CSVVPDSYEQYF. The CDR3 DNA follows: TGCAGCGTTGTCCCGGACTCCTACGAGCAGTACTTC.

This clone was detected only a few times. The chain combines TRBV28 with TRBJ2-7; unclear D gene. The CDR3 spans 14 residues. V lost 4 bases to trimming and J lost 4 bases, with 14 bases between them. The germline V gene has CDR1 MDHEN and CDR2 SYDVKM. The DNA for the CDR3 is TGTGCCAGCAGTTCGGAAACCCACCGATACGAGCAGTACTTC. Encoded protein: CASSSETHRYEQYF.

V gene TRBV30 combines with J gene TRBJ2-1; TRBD2 aligns across 9 bases. CDR1 GTSNPN and CDR2 SVGIG come from the germline V gene (reference sequence). With 5 bases clipped from V and 9 bases from J, the junction kept 8 bases outside the gene matches. This CDR3 has 13 residues. CDR3 coding DNA: TGTGCCTGGTTATCTAGCGGGACGCCTGAGCAGTTCTTC. Translated: CAWLSSGTPEQFF.

This clone was counted only a few times. The rearrangement joins TRBV2 to TRBJ2-6, with D perhaps matching TRBD1 or TRBD2 (5 bases each). With 3 bases removed from V and 0 bases from J, the gap between germline ends came to 15 bases. The germline gives CDR1 SNHLY, CDR2 FYNNEI. The CDR3 spans 18 residues. The CDR3 region is CASSDRPGRNSGANVLTF. The CDR3, as DNA: TGTGCCAGCAGTGACCGTCCGGGACGGAACTCTGGGGCCAACGTCCTGACTTTC.